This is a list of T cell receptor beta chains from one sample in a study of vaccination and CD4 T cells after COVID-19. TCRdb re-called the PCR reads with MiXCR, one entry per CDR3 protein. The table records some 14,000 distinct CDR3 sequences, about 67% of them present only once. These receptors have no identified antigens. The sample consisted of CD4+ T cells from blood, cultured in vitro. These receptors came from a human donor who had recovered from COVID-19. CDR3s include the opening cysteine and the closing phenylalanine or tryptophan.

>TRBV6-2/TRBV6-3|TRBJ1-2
CASRTYTTAKSNYGYTF
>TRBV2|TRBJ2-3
CASMEEITSTDTQYF
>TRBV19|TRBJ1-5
CASSTTSTGRGNQPQHF
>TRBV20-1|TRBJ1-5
CSAQRGNGNQPQHF
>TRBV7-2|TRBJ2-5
CASTRTGGETQYF
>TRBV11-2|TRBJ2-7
CASSLAPSGIHEQYF
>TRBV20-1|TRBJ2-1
CSARAGSGQFF
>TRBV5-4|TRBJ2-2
CASSSASGGPNTGELFF
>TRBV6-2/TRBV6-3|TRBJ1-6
CASSYFKGLNSPLHF
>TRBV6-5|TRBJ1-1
CASSYGTGFRSWTEAFF
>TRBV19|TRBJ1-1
CASRGGTGNTEAFF
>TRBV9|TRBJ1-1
CASHEAFF
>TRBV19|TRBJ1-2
CASSAHRGPSQGYGYTF
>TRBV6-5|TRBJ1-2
CASSYPAPGGTYGYTF
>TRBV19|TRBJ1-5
CASSPRTGSYSNQPQHF
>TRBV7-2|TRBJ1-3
CASSLYSGGGGNTIYF
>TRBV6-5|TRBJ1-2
CASSYGGSGYTF
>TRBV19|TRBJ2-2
CASSIVGRRTGELFF
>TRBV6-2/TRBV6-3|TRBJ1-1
CAIAGNTEAFF
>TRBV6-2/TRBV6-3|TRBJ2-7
CASSRTGTSDYEQYF
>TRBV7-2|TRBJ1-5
CASSWGNSNQPQHF
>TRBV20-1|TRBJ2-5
CSARGEGRETQYF
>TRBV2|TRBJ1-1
CASSDGDTEAFF
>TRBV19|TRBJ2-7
CATQPHVDSYEQYF
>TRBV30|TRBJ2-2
CACSSRGTSRGGELFF
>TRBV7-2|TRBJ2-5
CASSSGRAGETQYF
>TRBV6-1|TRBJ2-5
CASGTSGGQETQYF
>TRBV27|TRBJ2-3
CASSLLSSGRKDTQYF
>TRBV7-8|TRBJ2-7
CASSPQLAGGLYEQYF
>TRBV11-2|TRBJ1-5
CASSPTGGNQPQHF
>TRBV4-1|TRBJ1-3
CASSQDPGLSGNTIYF
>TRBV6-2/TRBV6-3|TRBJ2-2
CAAVGAYPGELFF
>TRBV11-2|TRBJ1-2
CASSLGGLPYGYTF
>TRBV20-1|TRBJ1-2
CSAREGTGSGYTF
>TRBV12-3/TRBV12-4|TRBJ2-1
CARTSYQPGPYNEQFF
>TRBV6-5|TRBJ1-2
CASSYSTGGYGYTF